What follows are 31 T cell receptor beta chains derived from one specimen sequenced in a study of blood T cell repertoires in COVID-19. The assay was immunoSEQ multiplex PCR, and TCRdb's table has in-frame clones only and misses some. There are about 160,000 clones in the sample; 90% to 95% occur only once, and approximately 0.56% lies in the top ten. Sequencing was done on a sample of peripheral blood. These receptors were taken from a middle-aged man with acute or convalescent COVID-19.

This clone was found once. V usage is TRBV7-2 and J usage is TRBJ1-5; the match to TRBD1 covers 10 bases. The CDR3 sequence is 15 residues long. In germline, CDR1 is SGHTA, CDR2 FQGNSA. The V gene end was trimmed by 5 bases and the J gene end by 6 bases; junction bases not matched to a gene: 7. The CDR3 DNA reads as TGTGCCAGCAGCCACGGACAGGGGGACGGTCAGCCCCAGCATTTT. It encodes CASSHGQGDGQPQHF.

The chain couples TRBV13 to TRBJ2-1; TRBD2 matches at 12 bases. CDR3 length: 17 amino acids. Germline CDR1 and CDR2: PRHDT and FYEKMQ (reference sequence). Losses at the gene ends were 5 bases for V and 4 bases for J; bases not matched to a gene: 9. DNA of the CDR3: TGTGCCAGCAGCCCCCGACTAGCGGGAGTCCTGTACAATGAGCAGTTCTTC. Protein sequence: CASSPRLAGVLYNEQFF.

The V gene is TRBV5-1, the J gene TRBJ2-3; D ambiguous. Germline V gene data show CDR1 as SGHRS and CDR2 as YFSETQ. The V gene lost 5 bases and the J gene lost 0 bases, with 7 bases spanning the gap. The CDR3 extends over 13 amino acids. In nucleotides, the CDR3 is TGCGCCAGCAGTTATACTAGCACAGATACGCAGTATTTT. Protein: CASSYTSTDTQYF.

This chain uses TRBV27 with TRBJ1-2; 7 nucleotides align to TRBD1. The CDR3 sequence is 13 residues long. The germline V gene has CDR1 MNHEY and CDR2 SMNVEV (reference sequence). After removal of 7 bases from V and 5 bases from J, the junction contained 7 bases not matched to a gene. CDR3 sequence reads: CASTKGQKYGYTF. In nucleotides, the CDR3 is TGTGCCAGCACCAAGGGACAGAAGTATGGCTACACCTTC.

The gene calls are TRBV5-1 and TRBJ2-2, with 8 bases that match TRBD1. Losses at the gene ends were 0 bases for V and 7 bases for J; bases not matched to a gene: 5. The CDR3 consists of 15 residues. Germline values: CDR1 SGHRS, CDR2 YFSETQ. Written as DNA, the CDR3 is TGCGCCAGCAGCTTGGTTGGGACAGGAGGCGGGGAGCTGTTTTTT. Translating it yields CASSLVGTGGGELFF.

CDR3 nucleotide sequence: TGTGCCAGCAGCACGCCAGATGGGCTTGAGCAGTTCTTC. It codes for CASSTPDGLEQFF. This rearrangement joins TRBV9 to TRBJ2-1, with D hard to call. Germline V gene data show CDR1 as SGDLS and CDR2 as YYNGEE. CDR3 size: 13 residues. Trimming stripped 4 bases from V and 9 bases from J, with 14 bases between.

The chain has TRBV27 and TRBJ1-1; D not resolved. Germline V gene lookup returns CDR1 MNHEY and CDR2 SMNVEV (reference sequence). V was trimmed by 3 bases and J by 0 bases, leaving 14 bases between them. The CDR3 runs to 16 residues. The CDR3 protein is CASSFSGRTMNTEAFF. As DNA, the CDR3 is TGTGCCAGCAGTTTTTCTGGGAGAACCATGAACACTGAAGCTTTCTTT.

J is TRBJ1-6 and V is TRBV30; no definite D call. CDR1 and CDR2 from the germline V gene are GTSNPN and SVGIG (reference sequence). CDR3 length equals 13 residues. V lost 1 base and J 6 bases, leaving 7 bases between the germline ends. CDR3: CAWSGQANSPLHF. The CDR3 DNA is TGTGCCTGGAGTGGTCAGGCTAATTCACCCCTCCACTTT.

This clone was counted once. This chain connects TRBV24-1 to TRBJ2-1, with D perhaps matching TRBD1 (6 bases). CDR1 KGHDR and CDR2 SFDVKD come from the germline V gene. The V gene lost 8 bases and the J gene lost 6 bases, with 10 bases spanning the gap. The CDR3 spans 12 residues. CDR3 loop: CATNTGFNEQFF. The CDR3 DNA reads TGTGCCACCAATACAGGGTTCAATGAGCAGTTCTTC.

J is TRBJ2-3 and V is TRBV18, with D possibly matching TRBD1 (5 bases). Trimming left V 4 bases short and J 2 bases short, with 16 bases between. The CDR3 runs 16 residues. Germline V gene sequence: CDR1 KGHSH, CDR2 LQKENI. This CDR3 reads CASSLVSQGNTDTQYF. CDR3 bases: TGTGCCAGCTCACTTGTCAGTCAGGGCAACACAGATACGCAGTATTTT.

The J gene is TRBJ1-3, the V gene TRBV5-5; 9 nucleotides line up with TRBD1. Germline V gene data show CDR1 as SGHKS and CDR2 as YYEKEE (reference sequence). With V trimmed by 4 bases and J by 6 bases, 8 bases remained unmatched. The CDR3 totals 15 residues. The CDR3 is CASSLSGTGKNTIYF. CDR3 DNA sequence: TGTGCCAGCAGCCTATCCGGGACAGGGAAAAACACCATATATTTT.

This rearrangement joins TRBV11-1 to TRBJ1-1; TRBD1 matches at 7 bases. This CDR3 is built from 14 residues. J gave up 2 bases and V 5 bases, and 5 bases lay outside the gene matches. CDR1 and CDR2 from the germline V gene are SGHAT and FQDESV (reference sequence). CDR3 loop: CASSKDRSNTEAFF. The CDR3 region has the DNA TGTGCCAGCAGCAAGGACAGGTCTAACACTGAAGCTTTCTTT.

The chain uses TRBV2 and TRBJ2-1; 10 bases map to TRBD2. V gave up 0 bases and J gave up 3 bases; unmatched junction bases: 5. The CDR3 consists of 17 residues. CDR1 is SNHLY and CDR2 is FYNNEI in the germline V gene. In DNA, the CDR3 is TGTGCCAGCAGTGAAGCGCCGGGACTAGCGATCTACAATGAGCAGTTCTTC. Protein: CASSEAPGLAIYNEQFF. The whole variable domain, filled in from reference TRBV2 and TRBJ2-1, reads EPEVTQTPSHQVTQMGQEVILRCVPISNHLYFYWYRQILGQKVEFLVSFYNNEISEKSEIFDDQFSVERPDGSNFTLKIRSTKLEDSAMYFCASSEAPGLAIYNEQFFGPGTRLTVL.

The V and J genes are TRBV2 and TRBJ2-5, with D tentatively TRBD1 (5 bases). V was trimmed by 3 bases and J by 6 bases, leaving 14 bases between them. The V gene's germline CDR1 is SNHLY and CDR2 FYNNEI. The CDR3 has 14 residues. The CDR3 region has the DNA TGTGCCAGCAGTGATCTGGGGCTAGTCAAGACCCAGTACTTC. Amino acid sequence: CASSDLGLVKTQYF.

The chain joins TRBV5-4 to TRBJ2-2; D possibly corresponds to TRBD2 (5 bases). Deletions cut 3 bases from V and 4 bases from J, with 13 bases between. The CDR3 has 15 amino acids. CDR1 is SGHNT, CDR2 YYREEE, per germline (reference sequence). CDR3: CASSSEGLGTGELFF. CDR3 DNA: TGTGCCAGCAGCTCCGAAGGACTTGGCACCGGGGAGCTGTTTTTT.

This clone is a singleton in its sample. In DNA form, the CDR3 reads TGTGCCAGCAGCCGGCCCGGGACAGGGGCCTACGAGCAGTACTTC. Residues: CASSRPGTGAYEQYF. V and J are TRBV21-1 and TRBJ2-7; the DNA was not compared with TRBD1, the D call given in the table. TRBV21-1 is termed a pseudogene. The CDR3 consists of 15 residues.

The chain carries TRBV2 and TRBJ2-3; the D is unclear. Trimming took off 2 bases at V and 1 base at J, with 7 bases between the two ends. Per germline, CDR1 SNHLY and CDR2 FYNNEI. This CDR3 contains 14 residues. DNA of the CDR3: TGTGCCAGCAGTGAATCTTCGGGCACAGATACGCAGTATTTT. As protein: CASSESSGTDTQYF.

The table lists this clone with a count of one. The V gene is TRBV5-4, the J gene TRBJ2-5; D is perhaps TRBD2 (6 bases). This CDR3 region has 14 residues. V lost 3 bases, J lost 3 bases, and 12 bases lay in between. Germline CDR1 is SGHNT and CDR2 is YYREEE (reference sequence). In DNA form, the CDR3 reads TGTGCCAGCAGCTCCCAAGGCGGGGAAGAGACCCAGTACTTC. Protein sequence: CASSSQGGEETQYF.

This clone was seen only a few times. This chain uses TRBV10-3 with TRBJ2-5; 9 bases are shared with TRBD1. Germline V gives CDR1 ENHRY, CDR2 SYGVKD. This CDR3 has 17 amino acids. With V trimmed by 6 bases and J by 3 bases, 14 bases remained unmatched. CDR3 bases: TGTGCCATCAGCCGTTCCGGGACAGGGATAATTGAAGAGACCCAGTACTTC. Its protein product is CAISRSGTGIIEETQYF.

This rearrangement joins TRBV5-5 to TRBJ2-7, with TRBD1 identical over 7 bases. V gave up 2 bases and J gave up 2 bases; unmatched junction bases: 13. The CDR3 contains 17 residues. Germline V gene lookup returns CDR1 SGHKS and CDR2 YYEKEE (reference sequence). CDR3 sequence: CASSLGPTGSAPYEQYF. The CDR3 bases are TGTGCCAGCAGCTTAGGGCCGACAGGGAGCGCCCCCTACGAGCAGTACTTC.

This chain connects TRBV11-3 to TRBJ2-3; 10 bases are shared with TRBD2. The ends lost 1 base at V and 3 bases at J; junction bases unmatched: 4. The CDR3 spans 16 residues. CDR1 is SGHNT and CDR2 is YENEEA in the germline V gene. CDR3 loop: CASSLGSGGSTDTQYF. In DNA form, the CDR3 reads TGTGCCAGCAGCTTAGGTAGCGGGGGGAGTACAGATACGCAGTATTTT. The whole variable domain, filled in from reference TRBV11-3 and TRBJ2-3, reads EAGVVQSPRYKIIEKKQPVAFWCNPISGHNTLYWYLQNLGQGPELLIRYENEEAVDDSQLPKDRFSAERLKGVDSTLKIQPAELGDSAVYLCASSLGSGGSTDTQYFGPGTRLTVL.

The rearrangement links TRBV21-1 to TRBJ1-2. TRBV21-1 is recorded as a pseudogene. The CDR3 has 13 residues. The CDR3 DNA sequence: TGTGCCGGCTATCACGATGGGAGTCTTGGCTACACCTTC. This codes for CAGYHDGSLGYTF.

The chain links TRBV2 to TRBJ2-7, with 8 positions matching TRBD2. Germline loops: CDR1 SNHLY, CDR2 FYNNEI. With V trimmed by 3 bases and J by 9 bases, 7 bases remained unmatched. The CDR3 runs to 13 residues. The CDR3 loop is CASSDLAGLVQYF. CDR3 coding DNA: TGTGCCAGCAGTGATTTAGCGGGATTAGTGCAGTACTTC.

This clone turned up a few times. V usage is TRBV28 and J usage is TRBJ1-2; tentatively, D is TRBD1 (5 bases). Germline V gene data show CDR1 as MDHEN and CDR2 as SYDVKM. V dropped 5 bases and J dropped 4 bases, with 23 bases sitting between them. CDR3 size: 17 residues. The CDR3 loop reads CASSTNAGTLPVYGYTF. The DNA of the CDR3 is TGTGCCAGCAGTACAAATGCCGGGACTCTTCCGGTCTATGGCTACACCTTC.

This chain uses TRBV4-1 with TRBJ2-3; 8 bases align to TRBD2. V lost 5 bases and J lost 0; bases outside the gene matches: 1. Germline values: CDR1 MGHRA, CDR2 YSYEKL. The CDR3 loop spans 14 amino acids. The CDR3 is CASSERGSTDTQYF. The DNA of the CDR3 is TGCGCCAGCAGCGAGCGGGGGAGCACAGATACGCAGTATTTT.

This chain uses TRBV15 with TRBJ2-7, with D possibly being TRBD1 (6 bases). CDR3 size: 15 residues. Trimming stripped 1 base from V and 0 bases from J, with 10 bases between. CDR1 LNHNV and CDR2 YYDKDF come from the germline V gene (reference sequence). The CDR3 coding sequence is TGTGCCACCAGCAGAGTAGGACAGAGCTCCTACGAGCAGTACTTC. Protein product: CATSRVGQSSYEQYF.

On this clone itself: The same CDR3 also results from other DNA sequences found in this sample. The chain recombines TRBV18 with TRBJ1-1; D is unclear. Trimming left V 3 bases short and J 1 base short, with 6 bases between. The germline V gene has CDR1 KGHSH and CDR2 LQKENI. CDR3 length: 13 residues. The CDR3: CASSPGGNTEAFF. The CDR3 DNA sequence: TGTGCCAGCTCACCCGGAGGGAACACTGAAGCTTTCTTT. Variable domain in full (rest from reference TRBV18 and TRBJ1-1): NAGVMQNPRHLVRRRGQEARLRCSPMKGHSHVYWYRQLPEEGLKFMVYLQKENIIDESGMPKERFSAEFPKEGPSILRIQQVVRGDSAAYFCASSPGGNTEAFFGQGTRLTVV.

The V and J genes are TRBV9 and TRBJ1-5; 7 positions match TRBD1. The CDR3 consists of 14 residues. Germline CDR1 and CDR2: SGDLS and YYNGEE. V lost 0 bases and J lost 5; bases outside the gene matches: 2. The DNA for the CDR3 is TGTGCCAGCAGCGTAGGGGACAGTTATCAGCCCCAGCATTTT. Amino acids: CASSVGDSYQPQHF.

The chain uses TRBV27 and TRBJ1-6; D might be TRBD1 (6 bases). The length of the CDR3 is 14 residues. Germline V lookup: CDR1 MNHEY, CDR2 SMNVEV (reference sequence). Deletions cut 3 bases from V and 7 bases from J, with 10 bases between. The CDR3 here is CASSFWGRNSPLHF. DNA for the CDR3: TGTGCCAGCAGTTTTTGGGGGCGGAATTCACCCCTCCACTTT.

This chain links TRBV19 with TRBJ2-1; D is undetermined. Trimming pared 5 bases from V and 6 bases from J, leaving 17 bases between. The CDR3 is made up of 15 amino acids. Germline V gene sequence: CDR1 LNHDA, CDR2 SQIVND (reference sequence). CDR3 in amino acids: CASSSIPPGVNEQFF. The CDR3 DNA reads TGTGCCAGTAGTTCAATACCCCCAGGTGTCAATGAGCAGTTCTTC.

The chain links TRBV25-1 to TRBJ1-5, with TRBD1 matching over 8 bases. The junction had 1 base not matched to a gene; V was cut back by 6 bases and J by 3 bases. The CDR3 extends over 13 amino acids. Germline lookup yields CDR1 MGHDK and CDR2 SYGVNS. Here the CDR3 DNA reads TGTGCCAGCAGCCAGGGGGCCAATCAGCCCCAGCATTTT. Translation: CASSQGANQPQHF.